This T cell receptor (beta chain) is drawn from a study of beta chain features in type 1 diabetes. Expressed TCRB transcripts got sequenced, as all isolated RNA was reverse transcribed. Sequenced by immunoSEQ multiplex PCR; TCRdb stores in-frame clones only, minus some. The profile shows a few hundred thousand clones, 12% to 15% of them singletons. Study-level points and caveats: The analysis here could not establish whether HLA type shapes TCRB rearrangement.

Sorted CD4+ subsets: naive, central memory, regulatory, stem cell-like memory (CD45RO/CCR7/CD25/CD127/CD95/CD27 panel). The germline V and J ends were trimmed by 2 bases and 5 bases, with 12 bases remaining between them. CDR1 is SGHVS, CDR2 FQNEAQ, per germline. The CDR3 runs to 14 residues. This clone was observed a handful of times. The target antigen is unknown. V and J are TRBV7-8 and TRBJ1-1; no clear D. The sample comprised central memory CD4+ T cells from blood. The TCR comes from a man aged 25 to 40 in good health. The CDR3 DNA sequence: TGTGCCAGCAGCTTAATGAAGGGAGTAACTGAAGCTTTCTTT. Encoded protein: CASSLMKGVTEAFF.